This T cell receptor beta chain came from a study of T cell responses to AZD1222 COVID-19 vaccine. Broader study findings: Only six or seven AZD1222 recipients tested seropositive at baseline.

Sequencing used immunoSEQ multiplex PCR; TCRdb keeps in-frame clones, though not all of them. The sample has roughly 81,000 clones, approximately 83% seen once. In the case of this clone: Its antigen is undetermined.

CDR1 is ENHRY and CDR2 is SYGVKD in the germline V gene. The V and J ends lost 4 bases and 8 bases respectively, with 13 bases between them. The CDR3 contains 13 residues. Sequencing was performed on peripheral blood, taken on day 0 of AZD1222 vaccination. The sequence was obtained from an adult in good health. The chain uses TRBV10-3 and TRBJ2-3, with TRBD2 as a possible D gene (5 bases). In DNA form, the CDR3 reads TGTGCCATCAGTGCGGGTGCGGGTGTTACGCAGTATTTT. Its translation: CAISAGAGVTQYF.